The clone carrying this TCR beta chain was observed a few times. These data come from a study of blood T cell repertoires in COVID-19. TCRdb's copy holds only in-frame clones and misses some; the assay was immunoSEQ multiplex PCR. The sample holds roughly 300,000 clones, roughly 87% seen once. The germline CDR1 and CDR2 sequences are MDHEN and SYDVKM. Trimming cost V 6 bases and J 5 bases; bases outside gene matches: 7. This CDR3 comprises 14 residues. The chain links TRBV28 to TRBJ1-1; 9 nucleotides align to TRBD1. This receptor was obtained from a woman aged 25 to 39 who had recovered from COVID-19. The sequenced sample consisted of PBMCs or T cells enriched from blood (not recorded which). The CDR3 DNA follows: TGTGCCAGCAGAAGCGGACAGGGGATAACTGAAGCTTTCTTT. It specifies CASRSGQGITEAFF.